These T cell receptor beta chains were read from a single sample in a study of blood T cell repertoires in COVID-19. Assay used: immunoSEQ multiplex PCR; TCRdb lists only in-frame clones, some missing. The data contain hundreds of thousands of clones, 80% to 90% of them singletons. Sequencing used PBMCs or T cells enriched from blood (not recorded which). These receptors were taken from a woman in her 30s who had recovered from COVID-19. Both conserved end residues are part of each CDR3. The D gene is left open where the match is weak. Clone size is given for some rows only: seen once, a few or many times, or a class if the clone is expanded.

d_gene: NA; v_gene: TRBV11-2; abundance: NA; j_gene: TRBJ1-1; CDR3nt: TGTGCCAGCAGCTTCGGAATCCCAGGGAACACTGAAGCTTTCTTT; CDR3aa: CASSFGIPGNTEAFF
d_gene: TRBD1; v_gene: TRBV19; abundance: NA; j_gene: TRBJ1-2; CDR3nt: TGTGCCAGTAGTATAGGCATGACAGGGAACTATGGCTACACCTTC; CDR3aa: CASSIGMTGNYGYTF
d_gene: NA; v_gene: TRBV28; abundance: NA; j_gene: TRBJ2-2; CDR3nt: TGTGCCAGCAGTCCCCGAGAGGGGAACACCGGGGAGCTGTTTTTT; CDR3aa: CASSPREGNTGELFF
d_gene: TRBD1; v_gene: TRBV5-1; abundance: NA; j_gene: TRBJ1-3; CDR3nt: TGCGCCAGCAGCGAATTGACAGGGGCGGCTGGAAACACCATATATTTT; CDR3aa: CASSELTGAAGNTIYF
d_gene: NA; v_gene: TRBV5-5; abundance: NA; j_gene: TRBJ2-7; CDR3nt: TGTGCCAGCAGCCCGGACTTAAGCTACGAGCAGTACTTC; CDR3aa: CASSPDLSYEQYF
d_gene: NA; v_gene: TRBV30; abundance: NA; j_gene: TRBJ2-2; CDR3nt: TGTGCCTGGGGAGGGCCGGCTAGGGGGACCGGGGAGCTGTTTTTT; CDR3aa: CAWGGPARGTGELFF
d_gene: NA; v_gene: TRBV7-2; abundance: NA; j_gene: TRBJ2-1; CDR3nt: TGTGCCAGCAGCCCGAGATACTCCTACAATGAGCAGTTCTTC; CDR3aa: CASSPRYSYNEQFF
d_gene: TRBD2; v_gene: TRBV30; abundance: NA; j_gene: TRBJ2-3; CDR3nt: TGTGCCTGGAGTGAAGGACTAGCGGGAGATACGCAGTATTTT; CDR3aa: CAWSEGLAGDTQYF
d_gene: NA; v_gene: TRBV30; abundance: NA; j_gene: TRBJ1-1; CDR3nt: TGTGCCTGGAGTGTTTTTGGTCGGGGAGAAGCTTTCTTT; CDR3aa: CAWSVFGRGEAFF
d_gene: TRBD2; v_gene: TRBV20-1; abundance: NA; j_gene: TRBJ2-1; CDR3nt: TGCAGTGCTAGTTCCCCTCTAGCGGGCCCACTAAGCTCCTACAATGAGCAGTTCTTC; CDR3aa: CSASSPLAGPLSSYNEQFF
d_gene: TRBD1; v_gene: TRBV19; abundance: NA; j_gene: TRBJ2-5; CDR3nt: TGTGCCAGTAGTCCTGACAGGGAGGAGACCCAGTACTTC; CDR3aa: CASSPDREETQYF
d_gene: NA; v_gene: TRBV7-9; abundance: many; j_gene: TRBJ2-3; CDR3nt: TGTGCCAGCGTCCGGGGAGCCACTAGCACAGATACGCAGTATTTT; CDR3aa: CASVRGATSTDTQYF
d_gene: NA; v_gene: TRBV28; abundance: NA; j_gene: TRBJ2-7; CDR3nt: TGTGCCAGCAGTCCAGGGGGGACGGGGAGCTCCTACGAGCAGTACTTC; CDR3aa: CASSPGGTGSSYEQYF
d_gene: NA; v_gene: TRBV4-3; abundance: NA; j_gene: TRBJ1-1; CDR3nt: TGCGCCAGCAGCCGAACAGGTATCACTGAAGCTTTCTTT; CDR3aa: CASSRTGITEAFF
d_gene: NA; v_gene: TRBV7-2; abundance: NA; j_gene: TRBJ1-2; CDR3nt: TGTGCCAGCAGCTTAGAGTCAGGTGGCTACACCTTC; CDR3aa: CASSLESGGYTF
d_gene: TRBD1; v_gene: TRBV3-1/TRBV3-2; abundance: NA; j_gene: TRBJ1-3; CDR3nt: TGTGCCAGCAGCCTAGGGACAGGGCTATTAGCTGGAAACACCATATATTTT; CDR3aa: CASSLGTGLLAGNTIYF
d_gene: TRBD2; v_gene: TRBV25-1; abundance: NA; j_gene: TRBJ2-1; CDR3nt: TGTGCCACCACGACTAGCGGCTCCTACAATGAGCAGTTCTTC; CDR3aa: CATTTSGSYNEQFF
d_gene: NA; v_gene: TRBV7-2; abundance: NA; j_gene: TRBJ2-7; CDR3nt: TGTGCCAGCAGCTTCGAAGCGGCCCTTTACGAGCAGTACTTC; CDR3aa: CASSFEAALYEQYF
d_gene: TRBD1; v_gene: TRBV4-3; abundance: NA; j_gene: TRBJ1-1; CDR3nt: TGCGCCAGCAGCCAATCCGGGACAGGGAATGAAGCTTTCTTT; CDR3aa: CASSQSGTGNEAFF
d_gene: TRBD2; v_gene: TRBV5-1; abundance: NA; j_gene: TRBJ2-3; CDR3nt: TGCGCCAGCAGCTCGGGACTAGCGGGAGGTTCAGATACGCAGTATTTT; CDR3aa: CASSSGLAGGSDTQYF
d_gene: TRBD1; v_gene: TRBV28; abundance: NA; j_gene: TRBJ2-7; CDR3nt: TGTGCCAGCCGGACAGGAGGCTATGAGGGTGAGCAGTACTTC; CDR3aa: CASRTGGYEGEQYF
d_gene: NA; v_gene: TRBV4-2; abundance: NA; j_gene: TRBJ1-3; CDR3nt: TGTGCCAGCAGCCCACAACCTGTACCTGGAAACACCATATATTTT; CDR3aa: CASSPQPVPGNTIYF
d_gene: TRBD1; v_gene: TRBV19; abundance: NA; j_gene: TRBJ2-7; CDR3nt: TGTGCCAGTAGGGGACAGGGGGCCTACGAGCAGTACTTC; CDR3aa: CASRGQGAYEQYF
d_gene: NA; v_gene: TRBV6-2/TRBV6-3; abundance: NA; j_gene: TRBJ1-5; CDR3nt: TGTGCCAGCAGCAGCCCCGGGCAGCCCCAGCATTTT; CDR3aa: CASSSPGQPQHF
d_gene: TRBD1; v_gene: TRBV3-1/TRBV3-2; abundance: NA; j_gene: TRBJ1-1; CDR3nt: TGTGCCAGCAGCCAAATGACAGGGGCGGGGATGGGTTTT; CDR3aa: CASSQMTGAGMGF
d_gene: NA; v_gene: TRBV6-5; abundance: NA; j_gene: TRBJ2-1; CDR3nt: TGTGCCAGCAGTCCGGGTAGGCTCAATGAGCAGTTCTTC; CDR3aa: CASSPGRLNEQFF
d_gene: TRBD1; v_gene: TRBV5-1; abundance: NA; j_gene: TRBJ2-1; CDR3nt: TGCGCCAGCAGACGAGCAGGGGGCTCCTACAATGAGCAGTTCTTC; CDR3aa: CASRRAGGSYNEQFF